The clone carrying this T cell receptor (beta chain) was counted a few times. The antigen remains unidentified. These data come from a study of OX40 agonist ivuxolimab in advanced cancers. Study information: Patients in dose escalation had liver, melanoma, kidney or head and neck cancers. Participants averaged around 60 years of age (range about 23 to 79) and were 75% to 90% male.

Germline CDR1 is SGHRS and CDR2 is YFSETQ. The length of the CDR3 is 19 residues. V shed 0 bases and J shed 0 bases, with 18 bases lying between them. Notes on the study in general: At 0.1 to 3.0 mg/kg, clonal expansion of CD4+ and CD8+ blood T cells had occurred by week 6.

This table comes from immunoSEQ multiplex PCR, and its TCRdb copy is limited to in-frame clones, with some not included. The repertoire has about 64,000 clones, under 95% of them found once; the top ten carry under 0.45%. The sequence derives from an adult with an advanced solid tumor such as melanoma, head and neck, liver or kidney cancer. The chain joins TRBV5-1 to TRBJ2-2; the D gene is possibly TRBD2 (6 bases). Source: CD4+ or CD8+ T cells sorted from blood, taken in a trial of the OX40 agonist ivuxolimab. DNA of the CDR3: TGCGCCAGCAGCTTGGCGGTGTCGGGAGTCACCTCGAACACCGGGGAGCTGTTTTTT. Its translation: CASSLAVSGVTSNTGELFF.